Listed below are T cell receptor beta chains from one sample, sequenced in a study of cytomegalovirus exposure and HLA in healthy donors. Sequencing was performed with immunoSEQ multiplex PCR; in TCRdb, only in-frame clones are kept and a portion is missing. The sample lists under 300,000 clones, roughly 85% seen once, with roughly 0.99% in the top ten. The source material was PBMCs. These receptors all come from a woman under 30 in good health and CMV-seronegative. Both conserved end residues are trimmed from each CDR3. The order of the fields is J gene, D gene, V gene, CDR3 protein. D genes are given only for firm matches.

J: TRBJ1-4
D: -
V: TRBV5-1
CDR3: ASSLGGGPEKLF

J: TRBJ2-7
D: TRBD1
V: TRBV7-2
CDR3: ASKLDRDRSYEQY

J: TRBJ1-1
D: -
V: TRBV6-5
CDR3: ASRRLGTEAF

J: TRBJ1-6
D: -
V: TRBV28
CDR3: ASRGGSPLH

J: TRBJ2-7
D: -
V: TRBV28
CDR3: ASSLYSDGGVHYEQY

J: TRBJ2-3
D: -
V: TRBV10-3
CDR3: AISELSTDTQY

J: TRBJ1-5
D: TRBD1
V: TRBV27
CDR3: ASRTIGQGSNQPQH

J: TRBJ1-3
D: -
V: TRBV4-1
CDR3: ASSQGHRFGNTIY

J: TRBJ2-7
D: TRBD1
V: TRBV5-1
CDR3: ASRTGGSIYEQY

J: TRBJ1-3
D: TRBD1
V: TRBV27
CDR3: ASRRTGGNTIY

J: TRBJ2-1
D: TRBD2
V: TRBV27
CDR3: ASSPSGSSYNEQF